This T cell receptor beta chain was captured in a study of monozygotic twins with inflammatory bowel disease. Study observations and caveats: Versus healthy twins, IBD patients showed fewer clonotypes shared with others, especially with disease activity.

Each donor had roughly 2.3 ml of blood drawn. Unfractionated whole blood yielded total RNA, and T cells were not sorted. Investigators made cDNA in eight separate reactions per sample. TCRdb reprocessed the 5' RACE reads, with one entry per CDR3 protein and no DNA. In all, the sample yields around 450,000 distinct CDR3 sequences. Concerning this clonotype: What it binds is unknown.

This clonotype originated in a human donor with ulcerative colitis or Crohn's disease, or a healthy co-twin of an affected twin (not recorded which). Sequenced input: blood.

CDR3 protein: CASSGRWTNQETQYF. The chain employs TRBV7-9 and TRBJ2-5; TCRdb indicates TRBD2, and absent DNA this call remains unverified. The germline V gene has CDR1 SEHNR and CDR2 FQNEAQ (reference sequence). This CDR3 is built from 15 residues.